The 11 T cell receptor beta chains listed next were all sequenced from one sample in a study of T cell responses to AZD1222 COVID-19 vaccine. Only in-frame clones appear in the TCRdb table, and some are missing; sequencing was by immunoSEQ multiplex PCR. This table has more than 150,000 clones, about 90% appearing once. This sample comprised peripheral blood, obtained 28 days after the second AZD1222 dose. The receptors come from an adult who received the AZD1222 COVID-19 vaccine.

The chain combines TRBV7-2 with TRBJ2-5; D call uncertain. CDR1 is SGHTA and CDR2 is FQGNSA in the germline V gene. This CDR3 has 14 residues. V dropped 3 bases and J dropped 5 bases, with 13 bases sitting between them. The CDR3 coding sequence is TGTGCCAGCAGCTTCCGTGGGCCGCCGGAGACCCAGTACTTC. This codes for CASSFRGPPETQYF.

The chain has TRBV4-3 and TRBJ1-5, with a weak D call TRBD1 (6 bases). Germline-derived CDR1 and CDR2 are LGHNA and YSLEER. CDR3 length equals 15 residues. Trimming pared 1 base from V and 7 bases from J, leaving 14 bases between. The CDR3 spells CASSQAGGARQPQHF. The CDR3 nucleotides read TGCGCCAGCAGCCAAGCCGGGGGGGCACGGCAGCCCCAGCATTTT.

The chain has TRBV3-1 (or the pseudogene TRBV3-2) and TRBJ2-3, with TRBD1 matching over 9 bases. V lost 2 bases, J lost 3 bases, and 3 bases stayed unmatched. CDR1 and CDR2 (germline): LGHDT, YNNKEL (reference sequence). CDR3 length: 15 residues. CDR3 in amino acids: CASSQMTGGTDTQYF. In nucleotides, the CDR3 is TGTGCCAGCAGCCAAATGACAGGGGGGACAGATACGCAGTATTTT.

J is TRBJ1-2 and V is TRBV4-3; D unresolved. Germline V CDR1 and CDR2: LGHNA, YSLEER. The CDR3 covers 13 residues. Trimming took 0 bases from V and 8 from J, leaving 10 bases between them. CDR3 bases: TGCGCCAGCAGCCAAGAGGAGGGAGACGGCTACACCTTC. Its translation is CASSQEEGDGYTF.

V gene TRBV2 combines with J gene TRBJ1-6; D might be TRBD1 (5 bases). The CDR3 consists of 15 residues. CDR1 SNHLY and CDR2 FYNNEI come from the germline V gene. V dropped 4 bases and J dropped 6 bases, with 13 bases sitting between them. In DNA, the CDR3 is TGTGCCAGCAGTGGGACCGGACACATTAATTCACCCCTCCACTTT. The encoded protein is CASSGTGHINSPLHF. The full variable domain, with the rest looked up from reference TRBV2 and TRBJ1-6, is EPEVTQTPSHQVTQMGQEVILRCVPISNHLYFYWYRQILGQKVEFLVSFYNNEISEKSEIFDDQFSVERPDGSNFTLKIRSTKLEDSAMYFCASSGTGHINSPLHFGNGTRLTVT.

The chain employs TRBV27 and TRBJ2-1, with D unclear. Trimming removed 7 bases from V and 0 bases from J, with 7 bases in between. CDR1 and CDR2 from the germline V gene are MNHEY and SMNVEV (reference sequence). The length of the CDR3 is 13 residues. The CDR3 sequence: CASTSTSYNEQFF. CDR3 sequence (DNA): TGTGCCAGCACTTCTACCTCCTACAATGAGCAGTTCTTC.

The chain combines TRBV28 with TRBJ2-2, with D hard to call. V dropped 3 bases and J dropped 8 bases, with 10 bases sitting between them. This CDR3 spans 13 amino acids. CDR1 and CDR2 from the germline V gene are MDHEN and SYDVKM. Here the CDR3 reads CASSFRAPGELFF. Written as DNA, the CDR3 is TGTGCCAGCAGTTTCCGGGCCCCGGGGGAGCTGTTTTTT.

The V call is TRBV15, the J call TRBJ1-4; the D is unclear. This CDR3 is built from 15 residues. CDR1 is LNHNV, CDR2 YYDKDF, per germline (reference sequence). Trimming left V 0 bases short and J 8 bases short, with 13 bases between. CDR3 sequence (DNA): TGTGCCACCAGCAGAGATGCAGAAGGAAGGGAAAAACTGTTTTTT. Translation: CATSRDAEGREKLFF.

The chain combines TRBV7-9 with TRBJ2-6, with 9 bases lining up with TRBD1. The CDR3 length is 17 residues. Germline-derived CDR1 and CDR2 are SEHNR and FQNEAQ (reference sequence). V dropped 4 bases and J dropped 4; count of bases not matched to a gene: 8. CDR3 coding DNA: TGTGCCAGCAGCTCCTCCGGGACAGGGTACGGGGCCAACGTCCTGACTTTC. Residues: CASSSSGTGYGANVLTF.

The V call is TRBV5-1, the J call TRBJ2-1; D may match TRBD1 or TRBD2 (5 bases each). Trimming removed 0 bases from V and 1 base from J, with 8 bases in between. The CDR3 has 15 residues. Per the germline V gene, CDR1 is SGHRS and CDR2 is YFSETQ. DNA for the CDR3: TGCGCCAGCAGCTTGGTAGAGGGGTCCTACAATGAGCAGTTCTTC. Its translation is CASSLVEGSYNEQFF.

This clone has ten or more counts. The chain has TRBV6-2 or TRBV6-3 and TRBJ1-1; D might be TRBD1 (5 bases). V was clipped by 2 bases and J by 2 bases, with 15 bases between them. CDR3 length equals 16 residues. Per germline, CDR1 MNHEY and CDR2 SVGEGT. CDR3 loop: CASSYRRTMLNTEAFF. In DNA form, the CDR3 reads TGTGCCAGCAGTTACCGCAGGACAATGTTAAACACTGAAGCTTTCTTT.